Presented here are 11 T cell receptor beta chains from one specimen sequenced in a study of T cells in Graves' hyperthyroidism and ophthalmopathy. RNA transcripts yielded amplified TCR beta CDR3 regions. The primer set for the first-round RT-PCR of the TCR CDR3 was HTBI. TCRdb reanalysed the multiplex PCR reads using MiXCR and keeps one entry per CDR3 protein. The sample has hundreds of thousands of distinct CDR3 sequences; roughly 18% are singletons. Material for sequencing was blood. The receptor source for this set is a man aged 35 to 55 with Graves' hyperthyroidism.

This clonotype was seen more than once but under ten times. The rearrangement joins TRBV18 to TRBJ1-6, with 7 positions matching TRBD1. Looked up from germline, CDR1 is KGHSH and CDR2 is LQKENI. The CDR3 has 14 amino acids. The trim removed 2 bases at V and 8 bases at J, leaving 3 bases unmatched. The DNA of the CDR3 is TGTGCCAGCTCACCATCCGACAGGGATTCACCCCTCCACTTT. It encodes CASSPSDRDSPLHF.

The rearrangement links TRBV20-1 to TRBJ1-6; tentative D call: TRBD1 (5 bases). Trimming pared 6 bases from V and 0 bases from J, leaving 15 bases between. Germline lookup yields CDR1 DFQATT and CDR2 SNEGSKA (reference sequence). The CDR3 extends over 16 amino acids. The chain's CDR3 is CSARAKGISYNSPLHF. The CDR3 coding sequence is TGCAGTGCGAGGGCGAAGGGGATCTCCTATAATTCACCCCTCCACTTT.

This clonotype was counted ten times or more. CDR3 sequence (DNA): TGTGCCTGGAGTGTTGTCGGTAGCACAGATACGCAGTATTTT. Amino acid sequence: CAWSVVGSTDTQYF. The chain links TRBV30 to TRBJ2-3, with unresolved D. Germline loops: CDR1 GTSNPN, CDR2 SVGIG (reference sequence). Trimming cost V 0 bases and J 0 bases, with 7 bases left between them. This CDR3 contains 14 residues.

This clonotype was counted only a few times. The chain's CDR3 is CASSLGGASDTQYF. The CDR3 nucleotides read TGCGCCAGCAGCTTGGGTGGGGCGTCAGATACGCAGTATTTT. The genes are TRBV5-1 and TRBJ2-3, with D possibly being TRBD1 (5 bases). The V gene lost 0 bases and the J gene lost 4 bases, with 9 bases spanning the gap. Germline CDR1 and CDR2: SGHRS and YFSETQ. CDR3 length: 14 residues.

Of note for this clonotype: A much larger clone lies a single base off, so this may be a read error. CDR3 amino acids: CASSLGAGNIQYF. As DNA, the CDR3 is TGTGCCAGCAGCTTAGGGGCAGGGAACATTCAGTACTTC. The V gene is TRBV7-2, the J gene TRBJ2-4; tentative D call: TRBD1 (5 bases). The CDR3 has 13 residues. Germline values: CDR1 SGHTA, CDR2 FQGNSA. Trimming removed 1 base at V and 7 bases at J, with 8 bases between.

This clonotype came up many times. V usage is TRBV18 and J usage is TRBJ2-3; D not certain. The CDR3 has 13 residues. Germline V gene sequence: CDR1 KGHSH, CDR2 LQKENI. Trimming removed 6 bases at V and 7 bases at J, with 14 bases between. CDR3: CASSPDQSYTQYF. The CDR3 nucleotides read TGTGCCAGCTCCCCGGATCAATCCTATACGCAGTATTTT.

This clonotype was seen repeatedly, ten times or more. The gene calls are TRBV20-1 and TRBJ1-5, with D uncertain. Germline V gene sequence: CDR1 DFQATT, CDR2 SNEGSKA (reference sequence). This CDR3 region has 14 residues. The ends were cut back, 4 bases at V and 2 bases at J, with 12 bases in the middle. CDR3 loop: CSATPPGRNQPQHF. CDR3 sequence (DNA): TGCAGTGCTACTCCCCCGGGCCGCAATCAGCCCCAGCATTTT.

At least ten counts were recorded for this clonotype. The rearrangement uses TRBV18 and TRBJ1-1; weak D call: TRBD1 (6 bases). CDR1 is KGHSH, CDR2 LQKENI, per germline. The V gene lost 1 base and the J gene lost 11 bases, with 11 bases spanning the gap. The CDR3 covers 12 residues. The chain's CDR3 is CASSPRGQLAFF. The CDR3 region has the DNA TGTGCCAGCTCACCACGAGGACAGCTGGCTTTCTTT.

This clonotype was detected ten times or more. The genes are TRBV11-2 and TRBJ2-3, with D maybe TRBD1 (5 bases). CDR3 size: 14 residues. With 5 bases removed from V and 2 bases from J, the gap between germline ends came to 11 bases. Per the germline V gene, CDR1 is SGHAT and CDR2 is FQNNGV. CDR3 protein: CASSPWGITDTQYF. The CDR3 coding sequence is TGTGCCAGCAGCCCCTGGGGCATCACAGATACGCAGTATTTT. Looking up the rest from reference TRBV11-2 and TRBJ2-3 gives the full variable domain: EAGVAQSPRYKIIEKRQSVAFWCNPISGHATLYWYQQILGQGPKLLIQFQNNGVVDDSQLPKDRFSAERLKGVDSTLKIQPAKLEDSAVYLCASSPWGITDTQYFGPGTRLTVL.

This chain uses TRBV29-1 with TRBJ1-5; 8 nucleotides agree with TRBD1. This CDR3 comprises 13 residues. The germline gives CDR1 SQVTM, CDR2 ANQGSEA. Trimming at V came to 4 bases and at J to 7 bases, leaving 6 bases not matched to a gene. The CDR3 is CSVGTQGDQPQHF. The CDR3 nucleotides read TGCAGCGTTGGGACACAGGGGGACCAGCCCCAGCATTTT.

This chain joins TRBV20-1 and TRBJ2-2, with TRBD2 identical over 10 bases. This CDR3 spans 16 amino acids. V was pared by 5 bases and J by 0 bases, with 6 bases of the junction left unmatched. Germline lookup yields CDR1 DFQATT and CDR2 SNEGSKA (reference sequence). This CDR3 is CSAFFGLAANTGELFF. In DNA form, the CDR3 reads TGCAGTGCTTTTTTTGGACTAGCGGCGAACACCGGGGAGCTGTTTTTT.